These 3 T cell receptor beta chains were sequenced from one sample in a study of beta chain features in type 1 diabetes. cDNA synthesis used the whole RNA isolate, giving expressed TCRB sequences. Only in-frame clones appear in the TCRdb table, and some are missing; sequencing was by immunoSEQ multiplex PCR. The sample holds almost 350,000 clones, 6.5% to 10% seen once. Material for sequencing was central memory CD4+ T cells from blood. All receptors derive from a woman between 18 and 29 years old in good health.

This clone was picked up a small number of times. The J gene is TRBJ1-1, the V gene TRBV28; D is ambiguous. The germline V gene has CDR1 MDHEN and CDR2 SYDVKM. The CDR3 extends over 14 amino acids. V was cut by 3 bases and J by 4 bases, with 12 bases left in between. The CDR3 sequence: CASSFYAGGTEAFF. CDR3 nucleotides: TGTGCCAGCAGTTTTTATGCGGGCGGCACTGAAGCTTTCTTT.

This clone appeared a few times. The chain has TRBV11-2 and TRBJ2-5; 8 bases are a match to TRBD1. Unmatched junction bases numbered 6, after V lost 5 bases and J lost 4 bases. This CDR3 contains 14 residues. Looked up from germline, CDR1 is SGHAT and CDR2 is FQNNGV. CDR3 nucleotide sequence: TGTGCCAGCAGCACGGGACAGGTCCTAGAGACCCAGTACTTC. Amino acid sequence: CASSTGQVLETQYF. The complete variable domain, with remaining parts taken from reference TRBV11-2 and TRBJ2-5, reads EAGVAQSPRYKIIEKRQSVAFWCNPISGHATLYWYQQILGQGPKLLIQFQNNGVVDDSQLPKDRFSAERLKGVDSTLKIQPAKLEDSAVYLCASSTGQVLETQYFGPGTRLLVL.

The chain couples TRBV11-2 to TRBJ2-1; no clear D gene. V was pared by 5 bases and J by 0 bases, with 14 bases between. The CDR3 consists of 16 residues. Germline assignment: CDR1 SGHAT and CDR2 FQNNGV. The CDR3 region has the DNA TGTGCCAGCAGCCCTTATCTACGGACCTCCTACAATGAGCAGTTCTTC. This codes for CASSPYLRTSYNEQFF.